This TCR beta chain was sequenced during a study of blood T cells in healthy people across ages. A sample-barcoded 5' primer and a J-beta primer mix were used in a second PCR of roughly 7 to 12 cycles. Each sample provided no less than 3 million CDR3-containing paired-end reads. TCRdb reanalysed the 5' RACE reads using MiXCR and keeps one entry per CDR3 protein. The sample contains about 1,500,000 distinct CDR3 sequences, 28% of which appear only once. V was pared by 2 bases and J by 2 bases, with 9 bases between. The CDR3 covers 15 residues. The germline CDR1 and CDR2 sequences are SGHAT and FQNNGV. With regard to this clonotype: Antigen specificity is unknown.

Study-wide results and limits: Long-lived and aged donors differed, with more naive CD4+ cells and higher diversity in the long-lived.

Sequenced input: blood. V usage is TRBV11-2 and J usage is TRBJ1-4; D not certain. The receptor was isolated from a woman in her twenties or thirties in good health. This chain's CDR3 is CASSLRVVTNEKLFF. The CDR3, as DNA: TGTGCCAGCAGCTTAAGGGTGGTGACTAATGAAAAACTGTTTTTT.